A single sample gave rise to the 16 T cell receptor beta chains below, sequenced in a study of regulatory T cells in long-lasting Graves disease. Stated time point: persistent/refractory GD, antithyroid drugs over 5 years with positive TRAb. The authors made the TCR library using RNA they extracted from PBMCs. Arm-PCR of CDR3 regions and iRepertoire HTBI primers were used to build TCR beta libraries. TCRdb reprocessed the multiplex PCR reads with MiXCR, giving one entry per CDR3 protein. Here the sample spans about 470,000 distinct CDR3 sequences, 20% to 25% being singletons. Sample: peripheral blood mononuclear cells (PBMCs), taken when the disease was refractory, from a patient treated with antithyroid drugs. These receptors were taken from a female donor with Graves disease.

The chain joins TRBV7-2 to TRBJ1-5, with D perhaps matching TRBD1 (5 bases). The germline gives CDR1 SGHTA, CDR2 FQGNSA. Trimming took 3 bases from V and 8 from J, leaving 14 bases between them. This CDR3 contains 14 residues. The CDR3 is CASSFGAGNEPQHF. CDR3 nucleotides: TGTGCCAGCAGCTTCGGGGCGGGTAATGAGCCCCAGCATTTT.

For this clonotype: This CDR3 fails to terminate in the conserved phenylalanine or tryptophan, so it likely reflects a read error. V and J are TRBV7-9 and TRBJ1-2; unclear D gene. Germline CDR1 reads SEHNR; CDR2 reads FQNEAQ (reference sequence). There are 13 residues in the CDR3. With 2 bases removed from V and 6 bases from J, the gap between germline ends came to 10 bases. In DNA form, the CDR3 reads TGTGCCAGCAGCTTACGGCAGGTAGATGGCTACACCATC. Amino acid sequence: CASSLRQVDGYTI.

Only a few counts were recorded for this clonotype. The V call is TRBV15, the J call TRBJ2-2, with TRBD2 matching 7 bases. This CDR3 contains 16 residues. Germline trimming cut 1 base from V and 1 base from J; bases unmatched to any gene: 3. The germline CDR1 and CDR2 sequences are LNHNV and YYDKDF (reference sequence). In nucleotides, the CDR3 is TGTGCCACCAGCAGAGCCCCTAGCGGGAACACCGGGGAGCTGTTTTTT. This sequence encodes CATSRAPSGNTGELFF.

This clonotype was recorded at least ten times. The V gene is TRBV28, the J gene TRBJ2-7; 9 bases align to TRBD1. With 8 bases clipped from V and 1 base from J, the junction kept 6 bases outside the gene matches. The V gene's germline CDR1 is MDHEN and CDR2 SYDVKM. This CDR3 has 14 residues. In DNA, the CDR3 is TGTGCCAGCTTAACAGGGGGCCCTTCCTACGAGCAGTACTTC. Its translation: CASLTGGPSYEQYF.

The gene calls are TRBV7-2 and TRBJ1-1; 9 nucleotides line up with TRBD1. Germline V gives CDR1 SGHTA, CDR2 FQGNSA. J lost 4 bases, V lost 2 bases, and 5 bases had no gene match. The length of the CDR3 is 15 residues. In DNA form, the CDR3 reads TGTGCCAGCAGCTTATTACAGGGGGCGGTCACTGAAGCTTTCTTT. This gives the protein CASSLLQGAVTEAFF.

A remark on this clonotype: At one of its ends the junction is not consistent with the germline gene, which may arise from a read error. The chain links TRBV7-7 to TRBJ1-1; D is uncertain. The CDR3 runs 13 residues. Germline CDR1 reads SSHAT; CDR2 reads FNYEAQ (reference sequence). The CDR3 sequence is CASSLELFTEAFF. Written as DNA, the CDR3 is TGTGCTAGCAGCTTAGAGCTCTTCACTGAAGCTTTCTTT.

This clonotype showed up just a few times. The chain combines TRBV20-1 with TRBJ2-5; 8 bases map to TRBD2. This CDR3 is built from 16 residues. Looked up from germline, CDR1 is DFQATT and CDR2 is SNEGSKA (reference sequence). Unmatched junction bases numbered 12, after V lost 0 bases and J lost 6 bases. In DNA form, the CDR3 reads TGCAGTGCTAGAGATGTACTAGCGGAAGTAGCAAAGACCCAGTACTTC. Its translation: CSARDVLAEVAKTQYF.

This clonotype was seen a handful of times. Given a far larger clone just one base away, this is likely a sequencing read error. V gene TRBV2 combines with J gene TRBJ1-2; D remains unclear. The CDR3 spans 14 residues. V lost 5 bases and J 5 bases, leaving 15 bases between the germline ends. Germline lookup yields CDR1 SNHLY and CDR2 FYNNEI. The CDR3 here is CASSLAQEDYGYTF. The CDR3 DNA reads TGTGCCAGCAGTTTAGCCCAGGAGGATTATGGCTACACCTTC.

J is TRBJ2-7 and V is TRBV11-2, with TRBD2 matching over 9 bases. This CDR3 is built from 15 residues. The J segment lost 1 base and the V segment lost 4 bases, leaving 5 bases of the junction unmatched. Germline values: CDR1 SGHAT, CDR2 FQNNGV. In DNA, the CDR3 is TGTGCCAGCAGCTCGATTAGCGGGAGTTCCTACGAGCAGTACTTC. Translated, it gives CASSSISGSSYEQYF.

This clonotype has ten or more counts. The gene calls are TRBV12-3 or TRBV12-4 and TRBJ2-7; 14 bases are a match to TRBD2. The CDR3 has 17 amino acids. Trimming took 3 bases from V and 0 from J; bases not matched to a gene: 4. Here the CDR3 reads CASSLSGTSGGSYEQYF. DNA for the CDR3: TGTGCCAGCAGTTTGTCCGGGACTAGCGGGGGCTCCTACGAGCAGTACTTC.

CDR3 nucleotide sequence: TGTGCCAGCAGTACTGACAGGGGGGGTGAAAAACTGTTTTTT. It translates to CASSTDRGGEKLFF. This chain links TRBV6-1 with TRBJ1-4; 9 bases fit TRBD1. Germline V gives CDR1 MNHNS, CDR2 SASEGT. The CDR3 loop spans 14 amino acids. The V and J ends lost 5 bases and 7 bases, in that order; junction bases with no gene match: 5.

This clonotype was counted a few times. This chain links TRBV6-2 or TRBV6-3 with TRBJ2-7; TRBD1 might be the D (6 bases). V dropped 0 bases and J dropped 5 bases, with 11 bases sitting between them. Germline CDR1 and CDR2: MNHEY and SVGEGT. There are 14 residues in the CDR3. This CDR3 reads CASSYSNSGDEQYF. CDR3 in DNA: TGTGCCAGCAGTTACTCGAATTCAGGGGACGAGCAGTACTTC.

This CDR3 is CSAGLIGQGTTYGYTF. The CDR3 DNA reads as TGCAGCGCGGGGCTAATAGGGCAGGGGACAACCTATGGCTACACCTTC. The rearrangement links TRBV29-1 to TRBJ1-2, with D perhaps matching TRBD1 (6 bases). This CDR3 spans 16 amino acids. Germline CDR1 and CDR2: SQVTM and ANQGSEA. V dropped 7 bases and J dropped 4 bases, with 25 bases sitting between them.

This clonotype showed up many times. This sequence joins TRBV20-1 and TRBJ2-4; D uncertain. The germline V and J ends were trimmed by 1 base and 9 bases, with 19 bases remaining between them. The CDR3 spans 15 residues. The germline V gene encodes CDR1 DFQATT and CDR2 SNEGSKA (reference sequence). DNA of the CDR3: TGCAGTGCTAGAGGGGCCAGTCGAAAGCAGACCATTCAGTACTTC. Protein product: CSARGASRKQTIQYF.

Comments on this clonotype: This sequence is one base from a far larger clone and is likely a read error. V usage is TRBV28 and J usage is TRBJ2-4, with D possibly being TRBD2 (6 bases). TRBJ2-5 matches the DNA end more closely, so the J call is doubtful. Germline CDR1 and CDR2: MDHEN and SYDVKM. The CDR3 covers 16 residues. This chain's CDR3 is CASAGLADRLGGTQYF. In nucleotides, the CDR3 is TGTGCCAGCGCTGGTTTAGCGGACCGACTGGGAGGGACCCAGTACTTC.

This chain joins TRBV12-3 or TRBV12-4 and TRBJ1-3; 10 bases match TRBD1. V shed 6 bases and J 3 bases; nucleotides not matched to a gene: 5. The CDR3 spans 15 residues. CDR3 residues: CASRLDRGLGNTIYF. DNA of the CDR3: TGTGCCAGCAGACTAGACAGGGGGCTTGGAAACACCATATATTTT.